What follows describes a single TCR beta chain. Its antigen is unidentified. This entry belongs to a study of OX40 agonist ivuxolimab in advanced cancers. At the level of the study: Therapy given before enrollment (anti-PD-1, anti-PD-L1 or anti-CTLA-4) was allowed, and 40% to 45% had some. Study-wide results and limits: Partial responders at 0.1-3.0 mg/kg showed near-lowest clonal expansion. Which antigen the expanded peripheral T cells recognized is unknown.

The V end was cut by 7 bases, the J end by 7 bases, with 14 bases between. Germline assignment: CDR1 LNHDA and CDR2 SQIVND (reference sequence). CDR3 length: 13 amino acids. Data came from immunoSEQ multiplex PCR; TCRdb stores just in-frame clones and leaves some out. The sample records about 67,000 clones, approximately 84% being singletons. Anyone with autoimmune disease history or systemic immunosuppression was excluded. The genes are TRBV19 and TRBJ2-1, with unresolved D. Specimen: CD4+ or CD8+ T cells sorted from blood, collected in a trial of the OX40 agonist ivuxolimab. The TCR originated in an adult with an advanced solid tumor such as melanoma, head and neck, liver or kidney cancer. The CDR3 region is CASTPEGRNEQFF. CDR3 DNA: TGTGCCAGTACCCCCGAAGGGCGGAATGAGCAGTTCTTC.